Sequencing of this T cell receptor beta chain was carried out in a study of blood T cell repertoires in COVID-19 (dated by TCRdb to between 2020 and 2021). With respect to the entire study: Samples covering the acute and convalescent phases of COVID-19 were provided by collaborators in the United States, Italy and Spain. The material from the prospective study consisted of cDNA or gDNA derived from T cells, B-cell-depleted T cells, or PBMCs. The dataset comprised deeply sampled blood TCRbeta repertoires from subjects exposed to, actively infected with, or recovered from COVID-19. The repertoires were made available in a free public database intended to serve as a resource for research on the immune response to SARS-CoV-2. Samples came from the ongoing ImmuneRACE study (first 160 participants) plus 1,254 subjects from 6 global collaborators. Nearly every sample came with metadata listing a de-identified subject ID, COVID-19 status, age in years and sex. Where available, HLA class I and class II types were obtained from metadata supplied by the sample provider rather than from assay-based typing.

TCRbeta CDR3 regions were amplified from genomic DNA by means of the immunoSEQ Assay, a bias-controlled multiplex PCR. In the authors' own workflow: Within the assay, amplification of reference gene primers was used to estimate how many nucleated cells each sample contained. Sequence reads were collapsed and filtered to measure the absolute abundance of every unique TCRbeta CDR3 rearrangement. Productive Simpson clonality was computed per sample as the square root of Simpson's diversity index over productive rearrangements. Here the immuneACCESS table is served through TCRdb, limited to in-frame sequences with V and J called. Missing clones are a known gap in these copies; in checked studies unresolved V genes cover under half, and the rest lacks a known reason. The DNA gave D and trimming, while V, J and clone size come from that table. In this sample the table shows roughly 290,000 clones, around 87% of which occur a single time. Approximately 8.1% of the sample goes to the ten largest clones.

General findings and caveats noted by the study authors: The amount of clinical and demographic metadata varied by source and participant and was provided uncurated.

Samples from volunteer blood donors who had recovered from COVID-19 were contributed by a second Seattle source. Collaborating institutions collected whole blood in K2EDTA tubes following their own protocols. For TCRbeta analysis, collaborators shipped samples in one of three forms: frozen whole blood, isolated PBMCs, or DNA extracted from either of those sample types. As for this clone: No cognate antigen has been identified for it. The record has no base qualities; no much larger clone is one base away.

CDR1 and CDR2 were assigned from the germline V gene (reference sequence) as SGHKS and YYEKEE. V and J are trimmed by 4 bases and 4 bases, and the gene matches miss 17 bases of the junction. The cysteine opens and the phenylalanine closes a CDR3 of 18 amino acids. CDR3 DNA is the only sequence kept; it has 54 bases, read in frame from the first base. Recombination linked TRBV5-5 to TRBJ1-2, with 9 bases in between that match TRBD1. Sequenced sample: peripheral blood. The TCR was taken from a woman aged 45-59 years who had recovered from COVID-19. The CDR3 protein sequence reads: CASSATLQGARAGYGYTF. The DNA reads as follows: TGTGCCAGCAGCGCGACATTACAGGGGGCGCGGGCAGGCTATGGCTACACCTTC. The CDR3, completed at both ends by the reference TRBV5-5 and TRBJ1-2 genes, gives the full variable domain DAGVTQSPTHLIKTRGQQVTLRCSPISGHKSVSWYQQVLGQGPQFIFQYYEKEERGRGNFPDRFSARQFPNYSSELNVNALLLGDSALYLCASSATLQGARAGYGYTFGSGTRLTVV.